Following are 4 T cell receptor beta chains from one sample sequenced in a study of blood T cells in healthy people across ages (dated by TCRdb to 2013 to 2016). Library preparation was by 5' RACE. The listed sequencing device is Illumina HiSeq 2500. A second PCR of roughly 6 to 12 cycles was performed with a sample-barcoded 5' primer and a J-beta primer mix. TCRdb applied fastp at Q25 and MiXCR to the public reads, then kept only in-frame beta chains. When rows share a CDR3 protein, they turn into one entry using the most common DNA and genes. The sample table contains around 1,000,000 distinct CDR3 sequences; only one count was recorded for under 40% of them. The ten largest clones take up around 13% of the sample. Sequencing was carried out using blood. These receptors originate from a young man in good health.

CDR3 sequence (DNA): TGCGCCAGCAGTCAACGACAGCCTAATTCACCCCTCCACTTT. It encodes CASSQRQPNSPLHF. The chain recombines TRBV5-1 with TRBJ1-6, with a weak D call TRBD1 (5 bases). Germline CDR1 is SGHRS and CDR2 is YFSETQ. V was cut by 5 bases and J by 6 bases, with 12 bases left in between. The CDR3 is 14 amino acids.

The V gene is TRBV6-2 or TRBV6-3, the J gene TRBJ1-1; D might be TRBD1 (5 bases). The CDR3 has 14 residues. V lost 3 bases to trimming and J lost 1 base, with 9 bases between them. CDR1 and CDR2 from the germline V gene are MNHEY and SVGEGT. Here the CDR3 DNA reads TGTGCCAGCAGTTATCACGGGGGGAACACTGAAGCTTTCTTT. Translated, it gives CASSYHGGNTEAFF.

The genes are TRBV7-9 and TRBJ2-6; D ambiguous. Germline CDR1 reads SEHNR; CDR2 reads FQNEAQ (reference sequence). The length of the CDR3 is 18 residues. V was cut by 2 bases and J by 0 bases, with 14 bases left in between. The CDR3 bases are TGTGCCAGCAGCTTATTCGCGCAGCTACGCTCTGGGGCCAACGTCCTGACTTTC. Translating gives CASSLFAQLRSGANVLTF. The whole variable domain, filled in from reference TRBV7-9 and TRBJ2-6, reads DTGVSQNPRHKITKRGQNVTFRCDPISEHNRLYWYRQTLGQGPEFLTYFQNEAQLEKSRLLSDRFSAERPKGSFSTLEIQRTEQGDSAMYLCASSLFAQLRSGANVLTFGAGSRLTVL.

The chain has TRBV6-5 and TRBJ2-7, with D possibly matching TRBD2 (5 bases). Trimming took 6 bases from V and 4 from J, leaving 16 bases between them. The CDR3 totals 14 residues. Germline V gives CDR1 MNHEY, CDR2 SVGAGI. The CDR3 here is CASSERGFKYEQYF. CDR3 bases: TGTGCCAGCAGCGAACGCGGGTTCAAGTACGAGCAGTACTTC.